This TCR beta chain was obtained from a study of T cell changes during pregnancy in multiple sclerosis (dated by TCRdb to the late 2010s). Study-level background: Changes in the T cell repertoire over the course of pregnancy were examined in this study in women with multiple sclerosis.

The germline V and J ends show losses of 1 base and 2 bases respectively, and no gene match explains 4 bases of the junction. The CDR3, cysteine through phenylalanine, is 17 amino acids long. The kept DNA is CDR3 alone, 51 bases in frame from the first base. The germline V gene provides CDR1 MGHRA and CDR2 YSYEKL. With respect to this clone: Its antigen is not yet known. Per-nucleotide qualities are absent, and no much larger clonotype sits a single base away.

Library creation used the immunoSEQ multiplex PCR assay. TCRdb's version of the immuneACCESS table is confined to in-frame rearrangements and falls short of the full clone set. An unresolved V gene accounts for under half of the shortfall where checked; the remainder is of unknown origin. This sample is represented by 40,000 to 55,000 clones; about nine tenths of them were singletons. The ten largest clonotypes hold 7.5% to 9% of the sample. This sequence originates from a female donor with multiple sclerosis, enrolled in a pregnancy study. Sequences were derived from CD8+ T cells from peripheral blood mononuclear cells, sampled after pregnancy. In this chain, TRBV4-1 is recombined with TRBJ2-5, with 13 bases in between that match TRBD2. In nucleotides, the sequence is TGCGCCAGCAGCCAAGGTTTACTAGCGGGAGGGCAAGAGACCCAGTACTTC. It encodes CASSQGLLAGGQETQYF.